The 3 T cell receptor beta chains in this list originate from one sample, sequenced in a study of blood T cell repertoires in COVID-19. Measured with immunoSEQ multiplex PCR; TCRdb has only the in-frame clones, and not every one. The sample carries approximately 140,000 clones, 86% recorded once. Sequenced input: peripheral blood. All receptors come from a man aged 65 to 79 with acute or convalescent COVID-19.

This chain uses TRBV18 with TRBJ2-7, with 10 bases fitting TRBD2. The CDR3 has 19 amino acids. CDR1 KGHSH and CDR2 LQKENI come from the germline V gene. V shed 0 bases, J shed 2 bases, and the junction held 13 bases outside the gene matches. The CDR3 loop is CASSPPTLAGSQFPYEQYF. CDR3 sequence (DNA): TGTGCCAGCTCACCACCGACACTAGCGGGATCTCAATTCCCCTACGAGCAGTACTTC.

The chain couples TRBV5-4 to TRBJ2-3; 8 nucleotides align to TRBD2. CDR3 length: 18 amino acids. V dropped 0 bases and J dropped 0; count of bases not matched to a gene: 9. CDR1 and CDR2 from the germline V gene are SGHNT and YYREEE (reference sequence). This CDR3 reads CASSLAPVSSGSTDTQYF. DNA of the CDR3: TGTGCCAGCAGCTTGGCCCCCGTATCTAGCGGGAGCACAGATACGCAGTATTTT.

This CDR3 is CASSSDSRYGYTF. The CDR3 bases are TGTGCCAGCAGTTCTGACTCTCGGTATGGCTACACCTTC. The V call is TRBV28, the J call TRBJ1-2; D is unresolved. The V gene's germline CDR1 is MDHEN and CDR2 SYDVKM. This CDR3 has 13 residues. V lost 4 bases and J 5 bases, leaving 11 bases between the germline ends.